The sequence of this T cell receptor beta chain was determined in a study of CD8+ T cells in alopecia areata. Overall study results and limits: A great number of expanded lesional clones endured in scalp and blood during tofacitinib. Alphabeta T cells residing in normal skin are also sequenced in scalp samples. Any link of baseline CD8+ expansion to response, resting on one nonresponder, remains uncertain. Tofacitinib yielded significantly lower scalp clonality and fewer expanded CD8+ clones among the top 100.

About this clone: Its target is not known.

The V gene's germline CDR1 is LNHDA and CDR2 SQIVND (reference sequence). V lost 0 bases to trimming and J lost 0 bases, with 9 bases between them. The CDR3 contains 16 residues. Specified treatment: oral pan-JAK inhibitor, 5-10 mg twice daily. cDNA serving as the sequencing template came from extracted, reverse transcribed RNA. The repertoire was sequenced with immunoSEQ multiplex PCR; TCRdb's copy has only in-frame clones and lacks some. This repertoire shows approximately 210,000 clones, roughly 44% found once; its top ten account for around 2.5%. The sample in question was CD4+ T cells sorted from blood, obtained at approximately week 36, from a patient treated with tofacitinib. The rearrangement uses TRBV19 and TRBJ1-5; D is uncertain. This TCR came from a human donor with alopecia areata. The CDR3 coding sequence is TGTGCCAGTAGTATAGAGGGCAGACCTAGCAATCAGCCCCAGCATTTT. This gives the protein CASSIEGRPSNQPQHF.